This T cell receptor beta chain was recorded in a study of human T cells and chemical hapten exposure. In the study overall: 2% DPC applied to an approximately 2 cm by approximately 2 cm arm area sensitized donors.

Stated time point: patch test 1, 2 weeks after DPC sensitization. Treatment denoted: therapeutic diphenylcyclopropenone sensitization with weekly scalp DPC. TCRdb itself ran the RACE reads through MiXCR, one entry per CDR3 protein. The sample consists of about 380,000 distinct CDR3 sequences, around 5% of them appearing once. CDR1 is SGHTS, CDR2 YDEGEE, per germline. Losses at the gene ends were 3 bases for V and 3 bases for J; bases not matched to a gene: 7. This CDR3 comprises 15 residues. This clonotype was found many times. The V and J genes are TRBV5-8 and TRBJ2-3, with 7 bases matching TRBD1. The sample in question was whole blood, obtained in connection with sensitization to the hapten diphenylcyclopropenone (DPC). This TCR was sampled from a woman in her forties or fifties with alopecia areata. Some clones in this sample may be carry-over from other donors' samples. The CDR3 reads CASSSQGSGTDTQYF. In DNA, the CDR3 is TGTGCCAGCAGCTCACAGGGGAGTGGTACAGATACGCAGTATTTT. Drawing the rest from reference TRBV5-8 and TRBJ2-3, the complete variable domain is EAGVTQSPTHLIKTRGQQATLRCSPISGHTSVYWYQQALGLGLQFLLWYDEGEERNRGNFPPRFSGRQFPNYSSELNVNALELEDSALYLCASSSQGSGTDTQYFGPGTRLTVL.